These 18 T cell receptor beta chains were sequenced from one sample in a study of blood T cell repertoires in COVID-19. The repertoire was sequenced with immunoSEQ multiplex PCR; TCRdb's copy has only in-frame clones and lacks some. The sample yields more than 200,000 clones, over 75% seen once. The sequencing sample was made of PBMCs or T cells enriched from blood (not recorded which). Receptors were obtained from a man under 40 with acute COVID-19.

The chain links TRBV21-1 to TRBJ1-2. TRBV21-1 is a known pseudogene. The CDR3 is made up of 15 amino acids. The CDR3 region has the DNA TGTGCCAGCAGCACGTACCGAAGGAGAGGCTATGGCTACACCTTC. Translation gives CASSTYRRRGYGYTF.

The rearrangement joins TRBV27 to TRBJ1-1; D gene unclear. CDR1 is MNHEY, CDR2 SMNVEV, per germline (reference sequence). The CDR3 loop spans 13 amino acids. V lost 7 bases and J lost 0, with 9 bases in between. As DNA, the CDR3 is TGTGCCAGCAAGTTCTCAGTGAACACTGAAGCTTTCTTT. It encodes CASKFSVNTEAFF.

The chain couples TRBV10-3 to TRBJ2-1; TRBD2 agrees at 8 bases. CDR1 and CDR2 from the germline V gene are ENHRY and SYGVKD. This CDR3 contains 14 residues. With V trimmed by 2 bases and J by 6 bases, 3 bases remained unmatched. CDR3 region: CAISEPGLVNEQFF. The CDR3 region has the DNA TGTGCCATCAGTGAGCCGGGACTAGTCAATGAGCAGTTCTTC.

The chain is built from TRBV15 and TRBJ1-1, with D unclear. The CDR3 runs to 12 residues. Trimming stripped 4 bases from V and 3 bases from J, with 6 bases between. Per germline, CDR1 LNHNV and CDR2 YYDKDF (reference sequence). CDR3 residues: CATSNEDTEAFF. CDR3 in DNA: TGTGCCACCAGCAATGAGGACACTGAAGCTTTCTTT. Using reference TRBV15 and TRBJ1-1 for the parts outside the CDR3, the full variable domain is DAMVIQNPRYQVTQFGKPVTLSCSQTLNHNVMYWYQQKSSQAPKLLFHYYDKDFNNEADTPDNFQSRRPNTSFCFLDIRSPGLGDTAMYLCATSNEDTEAFFGQGTRLTVV.

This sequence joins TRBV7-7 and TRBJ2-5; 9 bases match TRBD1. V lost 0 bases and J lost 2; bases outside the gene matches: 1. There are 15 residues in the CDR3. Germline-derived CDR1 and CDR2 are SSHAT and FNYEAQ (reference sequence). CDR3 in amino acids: CASSLADRGQETQYF. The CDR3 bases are TGTGCCAGCAGCTTAGCGGACAGGGGACAAGAGACCCAGTACTTC. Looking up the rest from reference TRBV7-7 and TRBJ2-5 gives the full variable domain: GAGVSQSPRYKVTKRGQDVTLRCDPISSHATLYWYQQALGQGPEFLTYFNYEAQPDKSGLPSDRFSAERPEGSISTLTIQRTEQRDSAMYRCASSLADRGQETQYFGPGTRLLVL.

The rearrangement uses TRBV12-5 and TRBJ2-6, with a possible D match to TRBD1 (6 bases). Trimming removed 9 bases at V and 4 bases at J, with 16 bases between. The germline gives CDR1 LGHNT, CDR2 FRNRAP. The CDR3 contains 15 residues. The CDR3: CASVPQGAGANVLTF. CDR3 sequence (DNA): TGTGCTAGCGTCCCACAGGGAGCCGGGGCCAACGTCCTGACTTTC.

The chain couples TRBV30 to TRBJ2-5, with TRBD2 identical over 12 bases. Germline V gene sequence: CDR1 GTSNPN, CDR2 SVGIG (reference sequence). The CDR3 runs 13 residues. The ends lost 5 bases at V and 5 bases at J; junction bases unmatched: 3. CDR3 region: CAWLGLAGETQYF. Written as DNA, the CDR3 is TGTGCCTGGCTCGGACTAGCGGGGGAGACCCAGTACTTC. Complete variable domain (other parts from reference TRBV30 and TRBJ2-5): SQTIHQWPATLVQPVGSPLSLECTVEGTSNPNLYWYRQAAGRGLQLLFYSVGIGQISSEVPQNLSASRPQDRQFILSSKKLLLSDSGFYLCAWLGLAGETQYFGPGTRLLVL.

For the CDR3, the DNA is TGTGCCAGTAGTAGAACTAGCGCCGGCTCTAGCACAGATACGCAGTATTTT. Its translation is CASSRTSAGSSTDTQYF. This chain uses TRBV19 with TRBJ2-3, with 7 positions matching TRBD2. The germline CDR1 and CDR2 sequences are LNHDA and SQIVND (reference sequence). J lost 0 bases, V lost 4 bases, and 10 bases had no gene match. The CDR3 has 17 residues.

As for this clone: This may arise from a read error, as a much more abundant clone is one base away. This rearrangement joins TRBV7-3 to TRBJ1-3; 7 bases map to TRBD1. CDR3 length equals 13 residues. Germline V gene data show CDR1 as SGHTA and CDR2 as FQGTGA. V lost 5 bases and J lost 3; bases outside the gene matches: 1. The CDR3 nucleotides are TGTGCCAGCAGCGGGACAGTTGGAAACACCATATATTTT. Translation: CASSGTVGNTIYF.

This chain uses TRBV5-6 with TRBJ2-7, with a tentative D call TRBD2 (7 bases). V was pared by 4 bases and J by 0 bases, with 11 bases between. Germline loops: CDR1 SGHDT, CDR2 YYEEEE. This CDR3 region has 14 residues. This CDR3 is CASSGGASSYEQYF. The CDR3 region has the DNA TGTGCCAGCAGCGGGGGGGCAAGCTCCTACGAGCAGTACTTC.

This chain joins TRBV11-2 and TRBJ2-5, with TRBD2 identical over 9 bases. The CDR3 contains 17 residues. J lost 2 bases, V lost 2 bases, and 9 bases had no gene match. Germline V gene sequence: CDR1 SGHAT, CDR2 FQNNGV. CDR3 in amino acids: CASSLQPPGLAQETQYF. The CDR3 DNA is TGTGCCAGCAGCTTACAGCCCCCGGGACTAGCACAAGAGACCCAGTACTTC.

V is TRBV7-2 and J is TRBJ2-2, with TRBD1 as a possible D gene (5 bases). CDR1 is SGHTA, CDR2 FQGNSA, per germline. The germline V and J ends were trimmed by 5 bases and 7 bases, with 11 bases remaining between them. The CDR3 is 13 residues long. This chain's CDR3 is CASSLVQVGELFF. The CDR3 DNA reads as TGTGCCAGCAGCCTCGTACAGGTCGGGGAGCTGTTTTTT.

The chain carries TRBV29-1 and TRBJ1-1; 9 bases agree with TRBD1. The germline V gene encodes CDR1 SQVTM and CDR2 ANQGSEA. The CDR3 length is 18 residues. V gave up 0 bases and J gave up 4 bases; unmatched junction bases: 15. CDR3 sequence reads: CSVEDLSIGTGSSTEAFF. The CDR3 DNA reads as TGCAGCGTTGAAGATCTTAGTATCGGGACAGGGTCGAGCACTGAAGCTTTCTTT.

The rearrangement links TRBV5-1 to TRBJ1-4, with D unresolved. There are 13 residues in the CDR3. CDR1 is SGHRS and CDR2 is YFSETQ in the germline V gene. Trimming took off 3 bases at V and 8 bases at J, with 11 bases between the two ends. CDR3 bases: TGCGCCAGCAGCTCCACCGGGGAAGAAAAACTGTTTTTT. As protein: CASSSTGEEKLFF. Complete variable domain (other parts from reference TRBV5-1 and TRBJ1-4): KAGVTQTPRYLIKTRGQQVTLSCSPISGHRSVSWYQQTPGQGLQFLFEYFSETQRNKGNFPGRFSGRQFSNSRSEMNVSTLELGDSALYLCASSSTGEEKLFFGSGTQLSVL.

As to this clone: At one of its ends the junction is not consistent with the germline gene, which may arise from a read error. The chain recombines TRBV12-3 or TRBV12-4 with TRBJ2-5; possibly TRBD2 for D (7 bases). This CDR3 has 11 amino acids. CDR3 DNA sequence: TGTGCCAGCTATTGGGGGGGGGCCTGGAACTTC. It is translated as CASYWGGAWNF.

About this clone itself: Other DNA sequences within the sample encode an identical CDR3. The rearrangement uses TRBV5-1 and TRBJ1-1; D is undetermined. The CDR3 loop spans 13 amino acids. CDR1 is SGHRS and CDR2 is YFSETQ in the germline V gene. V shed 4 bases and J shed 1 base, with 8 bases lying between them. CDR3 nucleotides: TGCGCCAGCAGCCCAGACACGAACACTGAAGCTTTCTTT. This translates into CASSPDTNTEAFF.

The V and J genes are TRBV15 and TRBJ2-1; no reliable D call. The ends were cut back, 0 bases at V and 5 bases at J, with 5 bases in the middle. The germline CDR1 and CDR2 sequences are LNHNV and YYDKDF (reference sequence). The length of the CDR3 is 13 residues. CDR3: CATSRDINNEQFF. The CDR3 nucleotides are TGTGCCACCAGCAGAGATATTAACAATGAGCAGTTCTTC.

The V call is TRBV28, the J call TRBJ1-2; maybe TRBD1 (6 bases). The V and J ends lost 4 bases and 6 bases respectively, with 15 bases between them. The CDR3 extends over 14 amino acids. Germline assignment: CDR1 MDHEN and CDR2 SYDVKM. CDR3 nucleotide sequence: TGTGCCAGCAGTTCGACAGGCCCATTCAATGGCTACACCTTC. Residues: CASSSTGPFNGYTF.